The 19 T cell receptor beta chains given below trace back to one sample, sequenced in a study of B cell selection in AIRE deficiency. Regulatory T cells were sorted as CD4+CD25hiCD127low/negative. TCRdb keeps only in-frame clones here, not all; method: immunoSEQ multiplex PCR. The repertoire has some 14,000 clones, 85% to 95% of them found once; the top ten carry 1% to 1.2%. Sequenced sample: Tregs sorted from PBMCs. The receptors stem from a human donor with AIRE deficiency.

The chain uses TRBV5-6 and TRBJ2-7; no firm D call. V lost 1 base, J lost 0 bases, and 14 bases lay in between. CDR3 size: 16 residues. Germline V gene lookup returns CDR1 SGHDT and CDR2 YYEEEE. The CDR3 protein is CASSLRRQRISYEQYF. CDR3 in DNA: TGTGCCAGCAGCTTGCGCCGACAAAGAATCTCCTACGAGCAGTACTTC.

This chain uses TRBV5-6 with TRBJ2-1; 13 bases align to TRBD2. J was trimmed by 8 bases and V by 5 bases; bases with no gene match: 7. The CDR3 loop spans 15 amino acids. CDR1 is SGHDT and CDR2 is YYEEEE in the germline V gene. The CDR3 DNA reads TGTGCCAGCAGGCCTACTAGCGGGAGGGCCCATGAGCAGTTCTTC. It yields the protein CASRPTSGRAHEQFF.

The genes are TRBV5-1 and TRBJ2-5, with 9 positions matching TRBD1. Unmatched junction bases numbered 7, after V lost 8 bases and J lost 2 bases. The CDR3 sequence is 14 residues long. The germline V gene encodes CDR1 SGHRS and CDR2 YFSETQ. Here the CDR3 reads CASKAGTGQETQYF. In DNA, the CDR3 is TGCGCCAGTAAAGCCGGGACAGGGCAAGAGACCCAGTACTTC.

Only a few counts were recorded for this clone. The chain has TRBV9 and TRBJ2-7; 7 bases agree with TRBD1. The junction had 0 bases not matched to a gene; V was cut back by 0 bases and J by 6 bases. The CDR3 loop spans 12 amino acids. The germline V gene encodes CDR1 SGDLS and CDR2 YYNGEE. The CDR3 protein is CASSVDRGEQYF. The CDR3 coding sequence is TGTGCCAGCAGCGTAGACAGGGGCGAGCAGTACTTC. Using reference TRBV9 and TRBJ2-7 for the parts outside the CDR3, the full variable domain is DSGVTQTPKHLITATGQRVTLRCSPRSGDLSVYWYQQSLDQGLQFLIQYYNGEERAKGNILERFSAQQFPDLHSELNLSSLELGDSALYFCASSVDRGEQYFGPGTRLTVT.

The rearrangement links TRBV7-2 to TRBJ2-7; D gene ambiguous. The germline V gene encodes CDR1 SGHTA and CDR2 FQGNSA. V was cut by 1 base and J by 0 bases, with 19 bases left in between. The CDR3 length is 18 residues. The CDR3 here is CASSLVMSAGVSSYEQYF. CDR3 in DNA: TGTGCCAGCAGCTTAGTGATGTCTGCTGGGGTGAGCTCCTACGAGCAGTACTTC.

This clone was recorded once. V usage is TRBV7-8 and J usage is TRBJ1-2, with TRBD1 matching 8 bases. Germline CDR1 SGHVS, CDR2 FQNEAQ. After removal of 5 bases from V and 2 bases from J, the junction contained 16 bases not matched to a gene. CDR3 size: 18 residues. The CDR3 DNA reads TGTGCCAGCAGCCCCCGCGGACAGGGATCCACCTTAAACTATGGCTACACCTTC. Its translation: CASSPRGQGSTLNYGYTF.

The rearrangement uses TRBV6-5 and TRBJ1-4; D is possibly TRBD1 (5 bases). Germline V lookup: CDR1 MNHEY, CDR2 SVGAGI. CDR3 size: 14 residues. Trimming cost V 6 bases and J 8 bases, with 16 bases left between them. The CDR3 DNA is TGTGCCAGCAGGGCGGGGACTAGGGGAGAAAAACTGTTTTTT. This translates into CASRAGTRGEKLFF.

The gene calls are TRBV29-1 and TRBJ1-5; no clear D gene. The CDR3 totals 14 residues. The V and J ends lost 5 bases and 3 bases respectively, with 14 bases between them. Germline V gene sequence: CDR1 SQVTM, CDR2 ANQGSEA. CDR3 in DNA: TGCAGCGTTAGGCTGGGCCTTCCCAATCAGCCCCAGCATTTT. Translated, it gives CSVRLGLPNQPQHF.

This clone was found a few times. This sequence joins TRBV7-9 and TRBJ2-1; tentatively, D is TRBD2 (5 bases). Germline V gene sequence: CDR1 SEHNR, CDR2 FQNEAQ (reference sequence). The CDR3 extends over 12 amino acids. V was cut by 5 bases and J by 9 bases, with 11 bases left in between. CDR3 sequence reads: CASSLLAGEQFF. CDR3 sequence (DNA): TGTGCCAGCAGCCTCCTAGCTGGTGAGCAGTTCTTC.

V is TRBV28 and J is TRBJ2-1; D might be TRBD1 (6 bases). Trimming left V 3 bases short and J 6 bases short, with 15 bases between. The CDR3 totals 15 residues. Germline V CDR1 and CDR2: MDHEN, SYDVKM. In nucleotides, the CDR3 is TGTGCCAGCAGTTTCAGGGGTCTCAAAAGCAATGAGCAGTTCTTC. This translates into CASSFRGLKSNEQFF.

For the CDR3, the DNA is TGTGCCAGCGGGGGGGCACTCACCGGGGAGCTGTTTTTT. The encoded protein is CASGGALTGELFF. The chain employs TRBV5-5 and TRBJ2-2, with D tentatively TRBD2 (7 bases). Germline V lookup: CDR1 SGHKS, CDR2 YYEKEE (reference sequence). This CDR3 comprises 13 residues. Trimming shortened V by 7 bases and J by 4 bases, and 11 bases separated the two germline ends.

The chain carries TRBV10-1 and TRBJ2-3; 9 bases are shared with TRBD1. The V gene end was trimmed by 4 bases and the J gene end by 3 bases; junction bases not matched to a gene: 8. This CDR3 comprises 16 residues. In germline, CDR1 is WNHNN, CDR2 SYGVQD (reference sequence). For the CDR3, the DNA is TGCGCCAGCAGTGGACAGGGGGGAGTGAGGACAGATACGCAGTATTTT. This encodes CASSGQGGVRTDTQYF.

The chain is built from TRBV11-3 and TRBJ2-5, with D perhaps being TRBD1 or TRBD2 (5 bases each). The CDR3 is 14 amino acids. Trimming stripped 5 bases from V and 5 bases from J, with 15 bases between. Germline V lookup: CDR1 SGHNT, CDR2 YENEEA. The CDR3 region has the DNA TGTGCCAGCAGCCGGAGGCAGGGTCGGGAGACCCAGTACTTC. Encoded protein: CASSRRQGRETQYF.

The chain couples TRBV11-2 to TRBJ2-1; D is unresolved. The CDR3 totals 14 residues. V lost 5 bases, J lost 0 bases, and 8 bases lay in between. Germline assignment: CDR1 SGHAT and CDR2 FQNNGV. The CDR3 protein is CASSPRPSYNEQFF. CDR3 in DNA: TGTGCCAGCAGCCCCCGACCCTCCTACAATGAGCAGTTCTTC. Combining the CDR3 with reference TRBV11-2 and TRBJ2-1 gives the whole variable domain EAGVAQSPRYKIIEKRQSVAFWCNPISGHATLYWYQQILGQGPKLLIQFQNNGVVDDSQLPKDRFSAERLKGVDSTLKIQPAKLEDSAVYLCASSPRPSYNEQFFGPGTRLTVL.

CDR3 nucleotides: TGTGCCAGTAGTCAACCTGGGAATTCCTACGAGCAGTACTTC. This gives the protein CASSQPGNSYEQYF. The rearrangement joins TRBV19 to TRBJ2-7; D unclear. V lost 5 bases and J 1 base, leaving 12 bases between the germline ends. The CDR3 is made up of 14 amino acids. CDR1 LNHDA and CDR2 SQIVND come from the germline V gene (reference sequence).

This rearrangement joins TRBV6-6 to TRBJ2-7, with TRBD2 matching 8 bases. Looked up from germline, CDR1 is MNHNY and CDR2 is SVGAGI (reference sequence). This CDR3 has 13 residues. V lost 2 bases to trimming and J lost 11 bases; unmatched junction nucleotides: 8. CDR3 residues: CASSYTSGGAEYF. For the CDR3, the DNA is TGTGCCAGCAGTTACACTAGCGGAGGCGCGGAGTACTTC.

The rearrangement joins TRBV7-2 to TRBJ2-7; TRBD2 agrees at 9 bases. The germline CDR1 and CDR2 sequences are SGHTA and FQGNSA. The CDR3 is 14 amino acids. V lost 2 bases, J lost 3 bases, and 2 bases stayed unmatched. CDR3 loop: CASSLIAGDYEQYF. CDR3 in DNA: TGTGCCAGCAGCTTAATAGCGGGAGACTACGAGCAGTACTTC.

The chain carries TRBV5-4 and TRBJ1-4; D possibly corresponds to TRBD1 (6 bases). This CDR3 has 15 residues. Germline V CDR1 and CDR2: SGHNT, YYREEE (reference sequence). V dropped 1 base and J dropped 5 bases, with 12 bases sitting between them. CDR3 in amino acids: CASSLFGTPNEKLFF. DNA for the CDR3: TGTGCCAGCAGCTTGTTTGGGACACCAAATGAAAAACTGTTTTTT.

The chain has TRBV18 and TRBJ1-1; maybe TRBD1 (5 bases). The germline CDR1 and CDR2 sequences are KGHSH and LQKENI. V lost 3 bases, J lost 5 bases, and 13 bases lay in between. The CDR3 runs to 14 residues. The CDR3 here is CASSPVPGGTEAFF. The CDR3 DNA reads TGTGCCAGCTCACCTGTTCCTGGGGGGACTGAAGCTTTCTTT.